This TCR beta chain stems from a study of blood T cell repertoires in COVID-19. The V gene's germline CDR1 is GTSNPN and CDR2 SVGIG (reference sequence). This CDR3 region has 17 residues. The trim removed 2 bases at V and 3 bases at J, leaving 13 bases unmatched. How the authors handled the data: Reference gene primer amplification gave nucleated cell count estimates. TCRdb's copy holds only in-frame clones and misses some; the assay was immunoSEQ multiplex PCR. V and J calls plus clone size are reproduced from that table; the DNA served to infer D and trimming. The sample holds about 130,000 clones, roughly four fifths seen once. Seattle patients were enrolled during active infection and followed longitudinally.

The J gene is TRBJ2-5, the V gene TRBV30; 9 bases align to TRBD2. The TCR originated in a man aged 25-45 years with COVID-19, enrolled during active disease. Sequenced input: peripheral blood. CDR3 sequence reads: CAWSFGGGAESEETQYF. DNA for the CDR3: TGTGCCTGGAGTTTCGGCGGGGGGGCCGAATCCGAAGAGACCCAGTACTTC.